A single sample is the source of the 31 T cell receptor beta chains below, sequenced in a study of beta chain features in type 1 diabetes. Expressed TCRB transcripts were sequenced because the entire RNA isolate underwent reverse transcription. TCRdb's table, derived via immunoSEQ multiplex PCR, lists solely in-frame clones and lacks some. Of 810,000 or so clones listed, about a sixth are singletons. The sequencing sample was made of naive CD4+ T cells from blood. The origin of the receptors is a woman between 18 and 29 years old in good health.

This clone was observed a few times. This chain uses TRBV28 with TRBJ2-3; perhaps TRBD2 as D (6 bases). CDR3 length: 11 residues. V lost 5 bases to trimming and J lost 14 bases, with 14 bases between them. Per the germline V gene, CDR1 is MDHEN and CDR2 is SYDVKM. In nucleotides, the CDR3 is TGTGCCAGCAGTCCCGGGACTGCGTGGTATTTT. Translation: CASSPGTAWYF.

Only a few counts were recorded for this clone. The rearrangement uses TRBV19 and TRBJ2-1, with a tentative D call TRBD1 (5 bases). Germline CDR1 LNHDA, CDR2 SQIVND (reference sequence). The length of the CDR3 is 13 residues. The V and J ends lost 7 bases and 7 bases respectively, with 14 bases between them. The CDR3 loop reads CASIEAGRNEQFF. In DNA form, the CDR3 reads TGTGCCAGTATTGAGGCAGGGCGGAATGAGCAGTTCTTC.

Worth noting for this clone: Other DNA variants within this sample encode the same CDR3. The gene calls are TRBV20-1 and TRBJ2-3; weak D call: TRBD1 (6 bases). CDR1 is DFQATT, CDR2 SNEGSKA, per germline (reference sequence). V lost 6 bases, J lost 5 bases, and 9 bases lay in between. The length of the CDR3 is 11 residues. CDR3 sequence: CSAPGVDTQYF. CDR3 nucleotides: TGCAGTGCGCCAGGGGTAGATACGCAGTATTTT.

This chain uses TRBV28 with TRBJ2-5, with a possible D match to TRBD2 (6 bases). The germline V gene has CDR1 MDHEN and CDR2 SYDVKM. V shed 6 bases and J shed 3 bases, with 11 bases lying between them. The CDR3 has 13 residues. CDR3 bases: TGTGCCAGCAGATCCGGCGGGGAAGAGACCCAGTACTTC. This gives the protein CASRSGGEETQYF.

This clone was seen only a few times. CDR3 DNA sequence: TGCGCCAGCAGCATAACTAGCGGATTATACAATGAGCAGTTCTTC. Its protein is CASSITSGLYNEQFF. J is TRBJ2-1 and V is TRBV4-3; 8 nucleotides align to TRBD2. From germline, CDR1 is LGHNA and CDR2 YSLEER. Losses at the gene ends were 5 bases for V and 4 bases for J; bases not matched to a gene: 7. The CDR3 extends over 15 amino acids.

V and J are TRBV6-6 and TRBJ2-7; 7 nucleotides agree with TRBD1. The junction had 6 bases not matched to a gene; V was cut back by 7 bases and J by 0 bases. This CDR3 is built from 14 residues. Germline V gene lookup returns CDR1 MNHNY and CDR2 SVGAGI (reference sequence). The CDR3 DNA reads as TGTGCCAGCAACCGGGACAGAATCTCCTACGAGCAGTACTTC. Protein product: CASNRDRISYEQYF.

The table lists this clone with a few counts. The genes are TRBV6-5 and TRBJ2-7; 7 bases are shared with TRBD2. J lost 0 bases, V lost 0 bases, and 5 bases had no gene match. The CDR3 has 16 residues. Germline CDR1 reads MNHEY; CDR2 reads SVGAGI. The CDR3 protein is CASSYSPASGSYEQYF. Written as DNA, the CDR3 is TGTGCCAGCAGTTACTCGCCGGCTAGCGGCTCCTACGAGCAGTACTTC.

This clone was counted between two and nine times. The J gene is TRBJ1-2, the V gene TRBV5-6; 8 nucleotides line up with TRBD1. The CDR3 is made up of 14 amino acids. The trim removed 7 bases at V and 7 bases at J, leaving 12 bases unmatched. The germline V gene encodes CDR1 SGHDT and CDR2 YYEEEE. This CDR3 reads CASRKTGAGGGYTF. The DNA for the CDR3 is TGTGCCAGCCGCAAGACAGGGGCGGGAGGTGGCTACACCTTC.

This clone was detected only a few times. The chain couples TRBV14 to TRBJ2-5; tentative D call: TRBD1 (5 bases). CDR3 size: 15 residues. Per germline, CDR1 SGHDN and CDR2 FVKESK. Between the trimmed V and J ends, which lost 4 bases and 5 bases, there was a span of 17 bases. The CDR3 spells CASSRNWAGLETQYF. DNA for the CDR3: TGTGCCAGCAGCCGTAATTGGGCAGGGCTTGAGACCCAGTACTTC.

V is TRBV4-2 and J is TRBJ1-1, with D unresolved. The CDR3 covers 14 residues. Trimming removed 4 bases at V and 1 base at J, with 10 bases between. Germline lookup yields CDR1 LGHNA and CDR2 YNFKEQ. CDR3 bases: TGTGCCAGCAGCCGAACACAGCAGAACACTGAAGCTTTCTTT. As protein: CASSRTQQNTEAFF.

Only a few counts were recorded for this clone. The chain employs TRBV29-1 and TRBJ2-1, with D maybe TRBD1 (6 bases). This CDR3 contains 15 residues. V dropped 2 bases and J dropped 2 bases, with 13 bases sitting between them. Germline V gene data show CDR1 as SQVTM and CDR2 as ANQGSEA. CDR3 sequence (DNA): TGCAGCGTTGAAAGGACAGCCGGCCCCTACAATGAGCAGTTCTTC. Translated: CSVERTAGPYNEQFF.

As regards this clone: At the DNA level, this CDR3 is encoded by other sequences in the same sample as well. The chain is built from TRBV2 and TRBJ1-2, with D unresolved. Trimming pared 3 bases from V and 1 base from J, leaving 6 bases between. Germline-derived CDR1 and CDR2 are SNHLY and FYNNEI. This CDR3 contains 13 residues. CDR3 loop: CASSEEVNYGYTF. CDR3 DNA: TGTGCCAGCAGTGAGGAGGTTAACTATGGCTACACCTTC.

The V call is TRBV6-1, the J call TRBJ1-5; D call uncertain. The CDR3 loop spans 15 amino acids. Trimming shortened V by 3 bases and J by 3 bases, and 12 bases separated the two germline ends. CDR1 is MNHNS and CDR2 is SASEGT in the germline V gene. For the CDR3, the DNA is TGTGCCAGCAGTGACGGCAGGTACTTCAATCAGCCCCAGCATTTT. This encodes CASSDGRYFNQPQHF.

This clone has a handful of counts. This chain's CDR3 is CASSLNGQGAGANVLTF. CDR3 bases: TGTGCCAGCAGCTTAAATGGGCAGGGAGCTGGGGCCAACGTCCTGACTTTC. V gene TRBV7-3 combines with J gene TRBJ2-6; either TRBD1 or TRBD2 may fit D (5 bases each). The V end lost 1 base, the J end lost 2 bases, and 12 bases lay between the germline ends. This CDR3 is built from 17 residues. The germline gives CDR1 SGHTA, CDR2 FQGTGA.

The V call is TRBV5-4, the J call TRBJ1-5; D is undetermined. Trimming took 0 bases from V and 7 from J, leaving 11 bases between them. The CDR3 contains 14 residues. In germline, CDR1 is SGHNT, CDR2 YYREEE (reference sequence). The CDR3 DNA sequence: TGTGCCAGCAGCTTGGCTGGGTTTGGACAGCCCCAGCATTTT. It translates to CASSLAGFGQPQHF.

The chain joins TRBV6-5 to TRBJ2-7, with D perhaps assigned TRBD1 or TRBD2 (5 bases each). In germline, CDR1 is MNHEY, CDR2 SVGAGI. The length of the CDR3 is 14 residues. Between the trimmed V and J ends, which lost 6 bases and 4 bases, there was a span of 16 bases. The CDR3 is CASRPRGAFYEQYF. The DNA of the CDR3 is TGTGCCAGCAGACCCCGAGGGGCGTTTTACGAGCAGTACTTC.

This clone has only one observation. The chain uses TRBV7-2 and TRBJ1-4; TRBD1 is a possible D gene (5 bases). This CDR3 contains 15 residues. In germline, CDR1 is SGHTA, CDR2 FQGNSA. Trimming stripped 6 bases from V and 8 bases from J, with 19 bases between. The CDR3 DNA follows: TGTGCCAGCAGTCCGAGACCCCGGGGCGGGGAAAAACTGTTTTTT. Residues: CASSPRPRGGEKLFF.

J is TRBJ2-7 and V is TRBV25-1; 9 bases are shared with TRBD2. The J segment lost 4 bases and the V segment lost 3 bases, leaving 7 bases of the junction unmatched. Looked up from germline, CDR1 is MGHDK and CDR2 is SYGVNS. This CDR3 has 15 amino acids. The CDR3 loop is CASSDVAGGPYEQYF. The CDR3 DNA reads TGTGCCAGCAGTGATGTCGCGGGAGGGCCTTACGAGCAGTACTTC.

This clone was counted a few times. This chain uses TRBV14 with TRBJ2-1; TRBD2 is a possible D gene (6 bases). The CDR3 totals 15 residues. Per the germline V gene, CDR1 is SGHDN and CDR2 is FVKESK. The ends were cut back, 0 bases at V and 10 bases at J, with 16 bases in the middle. The CDR3 sequence is CASSQEVWGTYEQFF. CDR3 nucleotide sequence: TGTGCCAGCAGCCAAGAGGTCTGGGGGACTTACGAGCAGTTCTTC.

The chain links TRBV6-5 to TRBJ1-4, with D tentatively TRBD1 (5 bases). In germline, CDR1 is MNHEY, CDR2 SVGAGI. Trimming shortened V by 2 bases and J by 6 bases, and 10 bases separated the two germline ends. The CDR3 is made up of 14 amino acids. CDR3 protein: CASSYGGEDEKLFF. CDR3 nucleotide sequence: TGTGCCAGCAGTTACGGGGGGGAGGATGAAAAACTGTTTTTT.

This clone has just a few counts. This chain uses TRBV6-6 with TRBJ2-7; 9 bases fit TRBD1. V shed 5 bases, J shed 4 bases, and the junction held 9 bases outside the gene matches. This CDR3 comprises 15 residues. Germline CDR1 MNHNY, CDR2 SVGAGI (reference sequence). The CDR3 here is CASSTTGTGQYEQYF. CDR3 sequence (DNA): TGTGCCAGCAGTACCACCGGGACAGGGCAGTACGAGCAGTACTTC.

This clone turned up a few times. This chain links TRBV4-1 with TRBJ2-7; perhaps D is TRBD1 or TRBD2 (6 bases each). Germline V gene sequence: CDR1 MGHRA, CDR2 YSYEKL. The length of the CDR3 is 15 residues. V was trimmed by 4 bases and J by 0 bases, leaving 13 bases between them. The CDR3 is CASSPQQGLSYEQYF. Here the CDR3 DNA reads TGCGCCAGCAGCCCCCAACAGGGACTCTCCTACGAGCAGTACTTC.

This clone was seen more than once but under ten times. The chain has TRBV27 and TRBJ1-5; 9 bases are a match to TRBD1. CDR1 MNHEY and CDR2 SMNVEV come from the germline V gene (reference sequence). V gave up 5 bases and J gave up 4 bases; unmatched junction bases: 6. The CDR3 is 15 amino acids. The chain's CDR3 is CASSPGTGRNQPQHF. The CDR3 DNA is TGTGCCAGCAGTCCAGGGACAGGGCGGAATCAGCCCCAGCATTTT.

This clone was counted between two and nine times. The chain links TRBV7-8 to TRBJ2-4, with D possibly matching TRBD2 (6 bases). The CDR3 runs 15 residues. CDR1 SGHVS and CDR2 FQNEAQ come from the germline V gene. The V gene lost 5 bases and the J gene lost 0 bases, with 11 bases spanning the gap. CDR3 coding DNA: TGTGCCAGCAGCGCGGGACCGATAGCCAAAAACATTCAGTACTTC. Its protein product is CASSAGPIAKNIQYF. Together with reference TRBV7-8 and TRBJ2-4, the CDR3 gives the full variable domain: GAGVSQSPRYKVAKRGQDVALRCDPISGHVSLFWYQQALGQGPEFLTYFQNEAQLDKSGLPSDRFFAERPEGSVSTLKIQRTQQEDSAVYLCASSAGPIAKNIQYFGAGTRLSVL.

This rearrangement joins TRBV5-4 to TRBJ2-5; TRBD1 matches 10 bases. This CDR3 spans 14 amino acids. The V segment lost 4 bases and the J segment 5 bases; nucleotides outside the gene matches: 5. The germline gives CDR1 SGHNT, CDR2 YYREEE (reference sequence). The CDR3 sequence is CASSDRTGGETQYF. CDR3 DNA: TGTGCCAGCAGCGATAGGACAGGGGGGGAGACCCAGTACTTC.

This clone was detected only a few times. The rearrangement uses TRBV21-1 and TRBJ2-5; no check of the table's D call, TRBD1, against the DNA was made. TRBV21-1 is noted as a pseudogene. The CDR3 loop spans 15 amino acids. The CDR3 spells CASSATRQVQETQYF. The CDR3, as DNA: TGTGCCAGCAGCGCTACCAGACAGGTTCAAGAGACCCAGTACTTC.

V usage is TRBV5-1 and J usage is TRBJ2-3; D possibly corresponds to TRBD2 (6 bases). Germline values: CDR1 SGHRS, CDR2 YFSETQ. The ends were cut back, 4 bases at V and 0 bases at J, with 9 bases in the middle. There are 14 residues in the CDR3. This chain's CDR3 is CASSPGGSTDTQYF. The CDR3 DNA reads as TGCGCCAGCAGCCCCGGGGGTAGCACAGATACGCAGTATTTT.

J is TRBJ2-2 and V is TRBV7-2; 13 nucleotides agree with TRBD2. The germline gives CDR1 SGHTA, CDR2 FQGNSA. With 5 bases clipped from V and 5 bases from J, the junction kept 5 bases outside the gene matches. This CDR3 has 16 residues. The CDR3 loop reads CASSLRGLAGTGELFF. For the CDR3, the DNA is TGTGCCAGCAGCCTCAGGGGACTAGCGGGAACCGGGGAGCTGTTTTTT.

In the case of this clone: Distinct nucleotide sequences in the sample also encode this CDR3. This chain joins TRBV4-3 and TRBJ1-1; no clear D. This CDR3 spans 15 amino acids. The germline V gene encodes CDR1 LGHNA and CDR2 YSLEER. Trimming took 0 bases from V and 1 from J, leaving 9 bases between them. The CDR3 loop reads CASSQDRRKNTEAFF. The CDR3 region has the DNA TGCGCCAGCAGCCAAGATCGACGGAAGAACACTGAAGCTTTCTTT.

V is TRBV2 and J is TRBJ2-3; 16 nucleotides match TRBD2. The CDR3 runs 17 residues. V trimming: 4 bases; J trimming: 2 bases; junction bases outside the gene matches: 3. Germline V gene lookup returns CDR1 SNHLY and CDR2 FYNNEI. This CDR3 reads CASSVGTSGRVTDTQYF. The CDR3 DNA reads TGTGCCAGCAGTGTGGGGACTAGCGGGAGGGTCACAGATACGCAGTATTTT.

The J gene is TRBJ2-7, the V gene TRBV7-6; TRBD2 aligns across 10 bases. The CDR3 runs 15 residues. From germline, CDR1 is SGHVS and CDR2 FNYEAQ. V lost 2 bases to trimming and J lost 3 bases; unmatched junction nucleotides: 4. The CDR3 bases are TGTGCCAGCAGCTTAACGAGCGGGAGGGACTACGAGCAGTACTTC. It translates to CASSLTSGRDYEQYF.